The 3 T cell receptor beta chains below come from one sample, sequenced in a study of human T cells and chemical hapten exposure. Using its own MiXCR run on the RACE reads, TCRdb lists one record per CDR3 protein. Altogether 340,000 or so distinct CDR3 sequences are present, approximately 6.3% being singletons, with the ten largest covering approximately 8%. Time point meaning: patch test 1, 2 weeks after DPC sensitization. The sample's treatment: therapeutic diphenylcyclopropenone sensitization with weekly scalp DPC. The input for sequencing was whole blood, taken in connection with sensitization to the hapten diphenylcyclopropenone (DPC). The receptor source for this set is a woman between 18 and 29 years old with alopecia areata. Some clones in this sample may be carry-over from other donors' samples.

This clonotype has more than one count but fewer than ten. CDR3 DNA sequence: TGTGCTAGTGGCCGGGACAATTGGGGGCATGAAAAACTGTTTTTT. Amino acids: CASGRDNWGHEKLFF. The chain links TRBV12-5 to TRBJ1-4; D is possibly TRBD1 (6 bases). Germline CDR1 and CDR2: LGHNT and FRNRAP. This CDR3 region has 15 residues. The V end was cut by 6 bases, the J end by 6 bases, with 17 bases between.

The V and J genes are TRBV6-2 or TRBV6-3 and TRBJ1-1; D unclear. Germline V gene lookup returns CDR1 MNHEY and CDR2 SVGEGT. The CDR3 runs to 14 residues. V shed 4 bases and J shed 3 bases, with 12 bases lying between them. The CDR3 bases are TGTGCCAGCAGTTCAACGGGGAGTGACACTGAAGCTTTCTTT. This codes for CASSSTGSDTEAFF.

This clonotype has only a few counts. The chain uses TRBV2 and TRBJ1-1; D gene unclear. The ends were cut back, 5 bases at V and 6 bases at J, with 19 bases in the middle. The CDR3 covers 15 residues. The germline V gene encodes CDR1 SNHLY and CDR2 FYNNEI. The CDR3 sequence is CASSLLSGIGAEAFF. DNA for the CDR3: TGTGCCAGCAGTTTACTATCTGGGATCGGAGCTGAAGCTTTCTTT.